Below are 27 T cell receptor beta chains sequenced from a single sample in a study of blood T cells in healthy people across ages. A sample-barcoded 5' primer and a J-beta primer mix were used in a second PCR of roughly 6 to 11 cycles. TCRdb independently ran MiXCR on the 5' RACE reads; one entry per CDR3 protein. The sample includes 1.5 million to 2 million distinct CDR3 sequences, roughly 49% of them seen just once. The material sequenced was blood. These receptors all stem from a woman aged 35 to 49 in good health.

The CDR3 sequence: CSATYRDISETQYF. The DNA for the CDR3 is TGCAGTGCTACCTACCGGGACATATCAGAGACCCAGTACTTC. The chain couples TRBV20-1 to TRBJ2-7; maybe TRBD1 (6 bases). The J call is doubtful: the DNA matches TRBJ2-5 better. The CDR3 runs 14 residues. Germline CDR1 is DFQATT and CDR2 is SNEGSKA (reference sequence).

Remarks on this clonotype: Compared with germline, one end of the junction differs, possibly owing to a read error. The rearrangement links TRBV5-4 to TRBJ1-2; D perhaps matches TRBD1 (5 bases). CDR3 length: 16 residues. CDR1 is SGHNT and CDR2 is YYREEE in the germline V gene (reference sequence). CDR3 region: CANSLRGLGENHGYTF. The DNA for the CDR3 is TGTGCCAACAGCCTTCGCGGGTTAGGGGAGAACCATGGCTACACCTTC.

J is TRBJ2-5 and V is TRBV6-5; 7 nucleotides align to TRBD1. Germline CDR1 reads MNHEY; CDR2 reads SVGAGI. Germline trimming cut 7 bases from V and 1 base from J; bases unmatched to any gene: 3. The CDR3 sequence is 13 residues long. The CDR3 protein is CASNDRVQETQYF. The CDR3 coding sequence is TGTGCCAGCAACGACAGGGTCCAAGAGACCCAGTACTTC.

The gene calls are TRBV4-2 and TRBJ2-1; 15 bases match TRBD2. CDR1 and CDR2 from the germline V gene are LGHNA and YNFKEQ. This CDR3 region has 17 residues. V gave up 1 base and J gave up 6 bases; unmatched junction bases: 4. CDR3 region: CASSQGTSGGAGNEQFF. The CDR3 DNA reads as TGTGCCAGCAGCCAAGGGACTAGCGGGGGGGCGGGCAATGAGCAGTTCTTC.

This clonotype was detected a few times. The chain recombines TRBV28 with TRBJ2-1; D not certain. The DNA end lines up better with TRBJ2-7; the J call may be wrong. CDR1 MDHEN and CDR2 SYDVKM come from the germline V gene. The CDR3 runs to 13 residues. The CDR3: CASSLGVYNEQYF. The CDR3 nucleotides are TGTGCCAGCAGTTTGGGTGTCTACAATGAGCAGTACTTC.

This chain joins TRBV6-6 and TRBJ1-2; 11 bases match TRBD1. The CDR3 runs 14 residues. Germline V lookup: CDR1 MNHNY, CDR2 SVGAGI (reference sequence). The V segment lost 5 bases and the J segment 8 bases; nucleotides outside the gene matches: 7. CDR3 DNA: TGTGCCAGCAGTCAAAGGACAGGGGGCGAAGGCTACACCTTC. Translation: CASSQRTGGEGYTF.

This clonotype was seen a handful of times. The rearrangement uses TRBV20-1 and TRBJ1-6, with TRBD1 identical over 7 bases. The V and J ends lost 5 bases and 11 bases, in that order; junction bases with no gene match: 6. In germline, CDR1 is DFQATT, CDR2 SNEGSKA (reference sequence). The CDR3 has 12 residues. This CDR3 reads CSARGDSPPLHF. DNA of the CDR3: TGCAGTGCTCGGGGGGACAGTCCACCCCTCCACTTT.

V and J are TRBV18 and TRBJ1-5; 7 nucleotides agree with TRBD1. Germline CDR1 KGHSH, CDR2 LQKENI. V lost 3 bases to trimming and J lost 7 bases; unmatched junction nucleotides: 12. The CDR3 loop spans 16 amino acids. This chain's CDR3 is CASSPQGVGGKQPQHF. CDR3 bases: TGTGCCAGCTCACCGCAGGGGGTTGGAGGGAAACAGCCCCAGCATTTT.

This clonotype came up a few times. V is TRBV13 and J is TRBJ2-1, with TRBD2 identical over 7 bases. V shed 5 bases, J shed 12 bases, and the junction held 13 bases outside the gene matches. The germline V gene encodes CDR1 PRHDT and CDR2 FYEKMQ (reference sequence). The CDR3 contains 14 residues. CDR3 in amino acids: CASSPTTQWGGQFF. The CDR3, as DNA: TGTGCCAGCAGCCCAACTACCCAATGGGGGGGGCAGTTCTTC.

The chain carries TRBV28 and TRBJ1-4; no clear D gene. Per germline, CDR1 MDHEN and CDR2 SYDVKM. The CDR3 consists of 13 residues. V lost 8 bases and J lost 7, with 14 bases in between. CDR3 sequence: CASGVGKREKLFF. DNA of the CDR3: TGTGCCAGCGGGGTAGGAAAGCGTGAAAAACTGTTTTTT.

The gene calls are TRBV15 and TRBJ2-4, with 10 bases that match TRBD2. The DNA end is a closer match to TRBJ2-5, so the J assignment may be wrong. This CDR3 contains 17 residues. Germline assignment: CDR1 LNHNV and CDR2 YYDKDF (reference sequence). This chain's CDR3 is CATSRGLAGDPKETQYF. The CDR3 coding sequence is TGTGCCACCAGCAGAGGGCTAGCGGGGGACCCCAAAGAGACCCAGTACTTC.

The chain combines TRBV9 with TRBJ1-6, with D maybe TRBD1 (6 bases). There are 14 residues in the CDR3. From germline, CDR1 is SGDLS and CDR2 YYNGEE. The V end lost 0 bases, the J end lost 9 bases, and 10 bases lay between the germline ends. The CDR3 nucleotides are TGTGCCAGCAGCGTAGAGGGGGGAGGTTCACCCCTCCACTTT. Protein: CASSVEGGGSPLHF. Supplemented by reference TRBV9 and TRBJ1-6, the full variable domain reads DSGVTQTPKHLITATGQRVTLRCSPRSGDLSVYWYQQSLDQGLQFLIQYYNGEERAKGNILERFSAQQFPDLHSELNLSSLELGDSALYFCASSVEGGGSPLHFGNGTRLTVT.

This clonotype occurred a few times. This chain connects TRBV29-1 to TRBJ2-1, with D perhaps TRBD1 (5 bases). This CDR3 has 16 residues. Trimming shortened V by 0 bases and J by 0 bases, and 12 bases separated the two germline ends. Germline CDR1 is SQVTM and CDR2 is ANQGSEA. The CDR3 sequence is CSVEDRYRGSYNEQFF. DNA for the CDR3: TGCAGCGTTGAAGATAGGTATAGGGGCTCCTACAATGAGCAGTTCTTC.

This clonotype was seen only a few times. The DNA of the CDR3 is TGTGCCAGCGCCTTCGGGACAGGGGATACCTACGAGCAGTACTTC. Its protein product is CASAFGTGDTYEQYF. The rearrangement joins TRBV12-3 or TRBV12-4 to TRBJ2-7; 10 bases are a match to TRBD1. J was trimmed by 2 bases and V by 8 bases; bases with no gene match: 9. This CDR3 spans 15 amino acids.

This clonotype was detected only a few times. This CDR3 reads CASTELGLAGGRNEQFF. The CDR3, as DNA: TGCGCCAGCACCGAACTGGGACTAGCGGGGGGTAGGAATGAGCAGTTCTTC. This rearrangement joins TRBV10-2 to TRBJ2-1; TRBD2 matches 15 bases. The germline CDR1 and CDR2 sequences are WSHSY and SAAADI. V shed 7 bases and J 7 bases; nucleotides not matched to a gene: 11. This CDR3 spans 17 amino acids.

There are a few counts of this clonotype. The chain recombines TRBV29-1 with TRBJ2-1; D is undetermined. The germline V gene encodes CDR1 SQVTM and CDR2 ANQGSEA. V lost 3 bases and J 2 bases, leaving 8 bases between the germline ends. The CDR3 contains 13 residues. The CDR3 bases are TGCAGCGTTGATAAGGGAACCTACAATGAGCAGTTCTTC. Protein sequence: CSVDKGTYNEQFF.

Comments on this clonotype: The junction departs from the called germline gene at one end, perhaps through a read error. This chain links TRBV6-2 or TRBV6-3 with TRBJ2-5; perhaps TRBD1 as D (6 bases). The V gene's germline CDR1 is MNHEY and CDR2 SVGEGT. CDR3 length: 17 amino acids. The CDR3 sequence: CTSSNKPGQRVKETQYF. CDR3 nucleotides: TGTACCAGCAGTAACAAACCCGGACAGAGGGTTAAAGAGACCCAGTACTTC.

There are a few counts of this clonotype. The chain recombines TRBV5-5 with TRBJ2-4; TRBD1 is a possible D gene (6 bases). This CDR3 is built from 15 residues. Trimming stripped 4 bases from V and 3 bases from J, with 14 bases between. Germline V lookup: CDR1 SGHKS, CDR2 YYEKEE (reference sequence). CDR3 residues: CASSPPARGKNIQYF. Written as DNA, the CDR3 is TGTGCCAGCAGCCCCCCCGCCAGGGGCAAAAACATTCAGTACTTC.

V is TRBV21-1 and J is TRBJ2-3; TRBD1, the table's D call, lacks a check against the DNA. TRBV21-1 represents a pseudogene. This CDR3 region has 18 residues. This CDR3 is CASSKALNRDRVTDTQYF. The CDR3 DNA sequence: TGTGCCAGCAGCAAAGCGCTCAACCGGGACAGGGTAACAGATACGCAGTATTTT.

About this clonotype: Mismatch with germline at one junction end may stem from a read error. The chain couples TRBV2 to TRBJ2-1; 7 bases map to TRBD2. This CDR3 region has 14 residues. Germline CDR1 SNHLY, CDR2 FYNNEI. CDR3 in amino acids: CASSGSSGLNEQFF. Here the CDR3 DNA reads TGTGCTAGCAGTGGGTCTAGCGGACTCAATGAGCAGTTCTTC.

The sample holds a few counts of this clonotype. A read error may account for a junction end that differs from germline. The gene calls are TRBV7-7 and TRBJ2-7; D may be TRBD2 (7 bases). The end of the DNA aligns better with TRBJ2-5, so the J call may be wrong. This CDR3 comprises 14 residues. In germline, CDR1 is SSHAT, CDR2 FNYEAQ (reference sequence). The CDR3 DNA reads as TGTGCTAGCAGCTCCGAGGGGGGGTGGGAGACCCAGTACTTC. Protein sequence: CASSSEGGWETQYF.

As to this clonotype: The junction shows a germline mismatch at one end, possibly a read error. The chain couples TRBV4-2 to TRBJ2-1; 7 bases map to TRBD2. The germline V gene encodes CDR1 LGHNA and CDR2 YNFKEQ. CDR3 length: 15 amino acids. The CDR3 spells CASSPGGSSYSEQFF. Here the CDR3 DNA reads TGTGCCAGCAGCCCGGGGGGAAGCTCCTACAGTGAGCAGTTCTTC.

V is TRBV29-1 and J is TRBJ2-2, with a tentative D call TRBD1 (6 bases). Germline assignment: CDR1 SQVTM and CDR2 ANQGSEA. The CDR3 covers 14 residues. Trimming took off 6 bases at V and 1 base at J, with 12 bases between the two ends. CDR3 sequence: CSVGIQGNTGELFF. CDR3 bases: TGCAGCGTCGGAATACAGGGGAACACCGGGGAGCTGTTTTTT.

The CDR3 DNA is TGTGCCAGCAGCGTAGGGGCCCCCGGGACAGGAGGACTGAATGGGCAGTACTTC. It translates to CASSVGAPGTGGLNGQYF. The rearrangement links TRBV9 to TRBJ2-5, with TRBD1 matching 8 bases. The CDR3 has 18 amino acids. With V trimmed by 0 bases and J by 11 bases, 21 bases remained unmatched. CDR1 SGDLS and CDR2 YYNGEE come from the germline V gene.

Only a few counts were recorded for this clonotype. The V and J genes are TRBV24-1 and TRBJ2-4; D unclear. TRBJ2-5 matches the DNA end more closely, so the J call is doubtful. The CDR3 has 15 amino acids. CDR1 is KGHDR, CDR2 SFDVKD, per germline. CDR3 sequence: CATELRNPSGWTQYF. The CDR3 DNA sequence: TGTGCCACCGAGCTACGCAACCCGAGTGGATGGACCCAGTACTTC.

The chain carries TRBV29-1 and TRBJ2-7; D call uncertain. The germline V gene encodes CDR1 SQVTM and CDR2 ANQGSEA. This CDR3 is built from 11 residues. The V and J ends lost 5 bases and 2 bases respectively, with 7 bases between them. The CDR3 DNA is TGCAGCGTTCGGGTGGCCTACGAGCAGTACTTC. Residues: CSVRVAYEQYF.

In this sample, this clonotype turned up a few times. The chain is built from TRBV4-1 and TRBJ2-7, with 7 bases aligning to TRBD1. V was pared by 0 bases and J by 5 bases, with 4 bases of the junction left unmatched. The CDR3 is made up of 14 amino acids. Germline values: CDR1 MGHRA, CDR2 YSYEKL. CDR3 amino acids: CASSQETGPNEQYF. DNA of the CDR3: TGCGCCAGCAGCCAAGAGACAGGGCCCAACGAGCAGTACTTC.